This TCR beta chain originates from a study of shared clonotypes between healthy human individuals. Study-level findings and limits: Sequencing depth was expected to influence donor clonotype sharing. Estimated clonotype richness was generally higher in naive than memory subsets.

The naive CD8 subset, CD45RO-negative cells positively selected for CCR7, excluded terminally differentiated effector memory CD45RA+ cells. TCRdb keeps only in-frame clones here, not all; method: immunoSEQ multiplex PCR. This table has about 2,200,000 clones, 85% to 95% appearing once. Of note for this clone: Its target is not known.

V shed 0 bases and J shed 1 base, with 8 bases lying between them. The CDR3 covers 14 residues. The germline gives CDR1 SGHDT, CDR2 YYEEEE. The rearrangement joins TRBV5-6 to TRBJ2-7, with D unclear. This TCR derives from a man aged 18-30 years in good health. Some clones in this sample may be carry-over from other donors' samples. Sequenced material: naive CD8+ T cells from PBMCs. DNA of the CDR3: TGTGCCAGCAGCTTGGGACAAAGGTCCTACGAGCAGTACTTC. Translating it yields CASSLGQRSYEQYF. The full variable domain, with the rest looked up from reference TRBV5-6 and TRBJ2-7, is DAGVTQSPTHLIKTRGQQVTLRCSPKSGHDTVSWYQQALGQGPQFIFQYYEEEERQRGNFPDRFSGHQFPNYSSELNVNALLLGDSALYLCASSLGQRSYEQYFGPGTRLTVT.